This TCR beta chain was captured by sequencing in a study of blood T cell repertoires in COVID-19. With V trimmed by 3 bases and J by 1 base, 0 bases remained unmatched. This CDR3 is built from 14 residues. The germline CDR1 and CDR2 sequences are SGHRS and YFSETQ. Method: immunoSEQ multiplex PCR; TCRdb's copy keeps in-frame clones and lacks some. The sample shows roughly 95,000 clones, approximately 90% of them seen only once. This clone appeared once. The clonotype was recovered from a woman in her fifties or sixties in a cohort sampled during active COVID-19. The chain joins TRBV5-1 to TRBJ2-7; 11 bases map to TRBD1. Sequencing was performed on peripheral blood. The CDR3 nucleotides are TGCGCCAGCAGCTGGGACAGGGGGTCCTACGAGCAGTACTTC. Its translation is CASSWDRGSYEQYF.